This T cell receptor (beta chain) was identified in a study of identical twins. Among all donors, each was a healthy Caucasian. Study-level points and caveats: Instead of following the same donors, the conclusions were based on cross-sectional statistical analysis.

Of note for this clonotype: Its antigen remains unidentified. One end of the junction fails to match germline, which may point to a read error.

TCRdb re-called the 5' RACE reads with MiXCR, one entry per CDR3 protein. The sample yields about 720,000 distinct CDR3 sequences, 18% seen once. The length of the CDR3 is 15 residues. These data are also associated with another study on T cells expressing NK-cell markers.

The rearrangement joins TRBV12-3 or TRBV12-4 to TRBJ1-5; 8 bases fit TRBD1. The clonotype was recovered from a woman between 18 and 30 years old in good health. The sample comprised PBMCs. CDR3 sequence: CASSPNGQGNQPQHF. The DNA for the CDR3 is TGTGCCAGCAGTCCAAATGGACAGGGCAACCAGCCCCAGCATTTT.